This T cell receptor beta chain is from a study of T cell responses to AZD1222 COVID-19 vaccine. The protocol was immunoSEQ multiplex PCR, while the TCRdb copy is restricted to in-frame clones and leaves out a portion. There are 100,000 to 150,000 clones in the sample; around 93% occur only once, and under 1.2% lies in the top ten. With 1 base clipped from V and 8 bases from J, the junction kept 3 bases outside the gene matches. From germline, CDR1 is MNHNS and CDR2 SASEGT. The CDR3 consists of 13 residues. Note on this clone: The antigen is undetermined.

Study-level results: Mapped onto spike, vaccine-associated CD4 TCRs spanned it and were dominant at 160-218 and 743-854. After the peak T cell response, and only then, were repertoires sampled. Of the AZD1222 recipients, only 5 to 7 were seropositive at baseline.

This TCR was recovered from an adult in good health. The V call is TRBV6-1, the J call TRBJ1-2, with 8 bases aligning to TRBD1. The material sequenced was peripheral blood, taken on day 0 of AZD1222 vaccination. The CDR3 DNA reads TGTGCCAGCAGTGAAGAGGACAGGGTGGGCTACACCTTC. Protein: CASSEEDRVGYTF.